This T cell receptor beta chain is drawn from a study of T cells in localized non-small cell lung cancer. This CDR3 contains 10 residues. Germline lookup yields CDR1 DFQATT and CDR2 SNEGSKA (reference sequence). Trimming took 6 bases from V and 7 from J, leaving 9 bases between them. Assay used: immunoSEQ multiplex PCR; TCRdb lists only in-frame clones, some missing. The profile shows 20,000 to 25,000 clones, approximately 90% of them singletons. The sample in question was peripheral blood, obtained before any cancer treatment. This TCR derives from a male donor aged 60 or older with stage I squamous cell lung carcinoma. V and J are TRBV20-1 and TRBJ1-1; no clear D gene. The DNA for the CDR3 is TGCAGTGCCCTGAGCAATGAAGCTTTCTTT. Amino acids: CSALSNEAFF.